The rows below give T cell receptor beta chains drawn from one sample of a study of shared clonotypes between healthy human individuals. This table comes from immunoSEQ multiplex PCR, and its TCRdb copy is limited to in-frame clones, with some not included. The table records around 1.1 million clones, 70% to 85% of them present only once. Sample: memory CD4+ T cells from PBMCs. The source is a man aged 18 to 29 in good health. Some clones in this sample may be carry-over from other donors' samples. Each CDR3 is given with its conserved first and last residue. The order of the fields is D gene, V gene, J gene, clone size, CDR3 protein, CDR3 DNA. The D gene is left open where the match is weak. Clone size is stated in some rows and not others, as once, few, many or a class when expanded.

>TRBD2|TRBV7-8|TRBJ2-1|NA
CASSISGSPYNEQFF
TGTGCCAGTAGTATCAGCGGGAGTCCCTACAATGAGCAGTTCTTC
>NA|TRBV10-3|TRBJ1-2|NA
CASEGGKVGYGYTF
TGTGCAAGTGAGGGAGGCAAAGTAGGGTATGGCTACACCTTC
>TRBD1|TRBV6-6|TRBJ2-7|NA
CASSYSWTGTYEQYF
TGTGCCAGCAGTTACTCGTGGACAGGGACCTACGAGCAGTACTTC
>NA|TRBV5-3|TRBJ1-4|NA
CARSLSEKLFF
TGTGCCAGAAGCTTGAGTGAAAAACTGTTTTTT
>NA|TRBV9|TRBJ1-1|once
CASSVEGAGPPEAFF
TGTGCCAGCAGCGTAGAAGGGGCAGGGCCACCCGAAGCTTTCTTT
>NA|TRBV2|TRBJ2-5|NA
CASSEAGGRGETQYF
TGTGCCAGCAGTGAAGCGGGGGGGCGCGGGGAGACCCAGTACTTC
>NA|TRBV6-5|TRBJ1-2|NA
CASRRPGGSSGYTF
TGTGCCAGCAGACGACCGGGAGGCTCTTCGGGCTACACCTTC
>NA|TRBV5-1|TRBJ2-3|NA
CASSLGLGTDTQYF
TGCGCCAGCAGCTTGGGTTTGGGCACAGATACGCAGTATTTT
>NA|TRBV4-2|TRBJ2-2|NA
CASSPATGKAPGELFF
TGTGCCAGCAGCCCCGCGACAGGAAAGGCACCCGGGGAGCTGTTTTTT
>NA|TRBV5-1|TRBJ1-1|once
CASSLASPGSTEAFF
TGCGCCAGCAGCTTAGCAAGCCCAGGCAGCACTGAAGCTTTCTTT
>NA|TRBV5-6|TRBJ1-2|NA
CASSLGAGYTF
TGTGCCAGCAGCTTGGGGGCGGGCTACACCTTC
>NA|TRBV29-1|TRBJ1-1|NA
CSVQGKGWTEAFF
TGCAGCGTTCAGGGTAAGGGGTGGACTGAAGCTTTCTTT
>TRBD1|TRBV19|TRBJ2-7|NA
CASSITGQSYEQYF
TGTGCCAGTAGTATTACGGGACAGAGTTACGAGCAGTACTTC
>TRBD1|TRBV6-6|TRBJ1-2|NA
CASRERQGNYGYTF
TGTGCCAGCAGGGAAAGACAGGGCAACTATGGCTACACCTTC
>TRBD2|TRBV4-1|TRBJ2-1|few
CASSQGLAGGPYNEQFF
TGCGCCAGCAGCCAAGGACTAGCGGGAGGCCCCTACAATGAGCAGTTCTTC
>TRBD1|TRBV2|TRBJ2-2|NA
CASSYRDRGPGELFF
TGTGCCAGCAGTTACCGGGACAGGGGTCCCGGGGAGCTGTTTTTT
>NA|TRBV7-9|TRBJ1-4|few
CASSPRGASEKLFF
TGTGCCAGCAGCCCTCGGGGGGCTAGTGAAAAACTGTTTTTT
>TRBD2|TRBV7-7|TRBJ2-2|NA
CASSLFAGVGSGELFF
TGTGCCAGCAGCTTATTCGCGGGAGTAGGATCCGGGGAGCTGTTTTTT
>NA|TRBV7-3|TRBJ1-3|NA
CASSLTLAGDATIYF
TGTGCCAGCAGCTTAACTTTGGCTGGGGACGCCACCATATATTTT
>TRBD2|TRBV10-2|TRBJ2-1|NA
CASRRASGRAGEQFF
TGCGCCAGCAGAAGAGCTAGCGGGAGGGCCGGTGAGCAGTTCTTC
>NA|TRBV7-8|TRBJ2-1|NA
CASSLAPSGSGSYNEQFF
TGTGCCAGCAGCTTAGCGCCGTCGGGTAGCGGATCCTACAATGAGCAGTTCTTC
>NA|TRBV6-1|TRBJ2-7|NA
CASSEGSGKIYEQYF
TGTGCCAGCAGTGAAGGATCCGGGAAAATATACGAGCAGTACTTC
>NA|TRBV14|TRBJ2-5|few
CASSQARIHRETQYF
TGTGCCAGCAGCCAAGCGAGGATCCATAGGGAGACCCAGTACTTC
>NA|TRBV19|TRBJ1-2|many
CASSNREDGYTF
TGTGCCAGTAGTAACAGGGAGGATGGCTACACCTTC
>NA|TRBV4-1|TRBJ2-7|once
CASSLLGPNPQQYF
TGCGCCAGCAGCCTCCTCGGGCCCAATCCCCAGCAGTACTTC
>NA|TRBV11-2|TRBJ1-2|NA
CASSLATADARVYGYTF
TGTGCCAGCAGCTTAGCGACAGCGGATGCCCGAGTCTATGGCTACACCTTC
>NA|TRBV19|TRBJ1-2|once
CASTFTGILGGYTF
TGTGCCAGTACCTTCACAGGGATTTTGGGTGGCTACACCTTC
>NA|TRBV28|TRBJ2-5|NA
CATKQGGQETQYF
TGTGCCACCAAACAGGGGGGGCAAGAGACCCAGTACTTC
>NA|TRBV7-2|TRBJ2-3|NA
CASSRPGAGDTQYF
TGTGCCAGCAGCCGGCCGGGGGCGGGAGATACGCAGTATTTT
>TRBD2|TRBV13|TRBJ2-7|NA
CASSLRSGRWSYEQYF
TGTGCCAGCAGCTTAAGGAGCGGGAGATGGTCCTACGAGCAGTACTTC
>NA|TRBV14|TRBJ1-2|NA
CASSQFFRNRSYGYTF
TGTGCCAGCAGCCAATTCTTTAGGAATAGAAGTTATGGCTACACCTTC
>NA|TRBV5-1|TRBJ2-1|NA
CASSSQGGLNNEQFF
TGCGCCAGCAGCTCTCAGGGGGGGTTGAACAATGAGCAGTTCTTC
>NA|TRBV6-5|TRBJ1-1|NA
CASPHGQLTPGAFF
TGTGCCAGCCCTCACGGACAACTCACTCCCGGAGCTTTCTTT
>NA|TRBV5-1|TRBJ2-5|NA
CASSLSDNQETQYF
TGCGCCAGCAGCTTGTCGGACAACCAAGAGACCCAGTACTTC
>NA|TRBV6-5|TRBJ1-5|once
CASTRGGSNQPQHF
TGTGCCAGCACTCGGGGGGGTAGCAATCAGCCCCAGCATTTT
>NA|TRBV4-1|TRBJ2-7|NA
CASSQERRGGSYEQYF
TGCGCCAGCAGCCAAGAGAGGAGGGGGGGTTCCTACGAGCAGTACTTC
>NA|TRBV5-1|TRBJ1-1|NA
CASSLGRQMNTEAFF
TGCGCCAGCAGCTTGGGACGGCAAATGAACACTGAAGCTTTCTTT
>NA|TRBV5-1|TRBJ2-3|once
CASSFGGTGTDTQYF
TGCGCCAGCAGTTTCGGCGGGACCGGCACAGATACGCAGTATTTT
>NA|TRBV19|TRBJ2-1|NA
CASSIDTYNEQFF
TGTGCCAGTAGTATAGATACCTACAATGAGCAGTTCTTC
>NA|TRBV18|TRBJ2-6|NA
CASSPFSGANVLTF
TGTGCCAGCTCACCCTTCTCTGGGGCCAACGTCCTGACTTTC
>TRBD2|TRBV7-2|TRBJ2-5|NA
CASSKGFASGPSQETQYF
TGTGCCAGCAGCAAAGGGTTTGCTAGCGGACCCTCCCAAGAGACCCAGTACTTC
>TRBD1|TRBV5-4|TRBJ2-7|NA
CASSQTPGTEYF
TGTGCCAGCAGCCAGACCCCCGGGACAGAGTACTTC
>TRBD2|TRBV11-2|TRBJ2-7|NA
CASSLSAGEHEQYF
TGTGCCAGCAGCTTAAGCGCGGGAGAACACGAGCAGTACTTC
>NA|TRBV28|TRBJ2-7|NA
CASGRSTYEQYF
TGTGCATCGGGTAGGTCTACCTACGAGCAGTACTTC
>NA|TRBV5-4|TRBJ2-1|once
CASSLQGGGYNEQFF
TGTGCCAGCAGCTTGCAGGGTGGGGGATACAATGAGCAGTTCTTC
>TRBD2|TRBV5-1|TRBJ2-1|NA
CASTHGGGKTYNEQFF
TGCGCCAGCACTCATGGCGGGGGGAAAACATACAATGAGCAGTTCTTC
>NA|TRBV7-8|TRBJ1-5|many
CASSLRGMGGQPQHF
TGTGCCAGCAGCTTAAGGGGTATGGGGGGTCAGCCCCAGCATTTT
>NA|TRBV5-1|TRBJ2-7|NA
CASTPTGGGDEQYF
TGCGCCAGCACCCCAACGGGGGGCGGCGACGAGCAGTACTTC
>TRBD1|TRBV5-6|TRBJ1-2|NA
CASRPRRTGGLNYGYTF
TGTGCCAGCAGACCTCGTAGGACAGGGGGCCTCAACTATGGCTACACCTTC
>NA|TRBV2|TRBJ1-5|many
CASSEVGPNSNQPQHF
TGTGCCAGCAGTGAGGTGGGACCTAATTCTAATCAGCCCCAGCATTTT